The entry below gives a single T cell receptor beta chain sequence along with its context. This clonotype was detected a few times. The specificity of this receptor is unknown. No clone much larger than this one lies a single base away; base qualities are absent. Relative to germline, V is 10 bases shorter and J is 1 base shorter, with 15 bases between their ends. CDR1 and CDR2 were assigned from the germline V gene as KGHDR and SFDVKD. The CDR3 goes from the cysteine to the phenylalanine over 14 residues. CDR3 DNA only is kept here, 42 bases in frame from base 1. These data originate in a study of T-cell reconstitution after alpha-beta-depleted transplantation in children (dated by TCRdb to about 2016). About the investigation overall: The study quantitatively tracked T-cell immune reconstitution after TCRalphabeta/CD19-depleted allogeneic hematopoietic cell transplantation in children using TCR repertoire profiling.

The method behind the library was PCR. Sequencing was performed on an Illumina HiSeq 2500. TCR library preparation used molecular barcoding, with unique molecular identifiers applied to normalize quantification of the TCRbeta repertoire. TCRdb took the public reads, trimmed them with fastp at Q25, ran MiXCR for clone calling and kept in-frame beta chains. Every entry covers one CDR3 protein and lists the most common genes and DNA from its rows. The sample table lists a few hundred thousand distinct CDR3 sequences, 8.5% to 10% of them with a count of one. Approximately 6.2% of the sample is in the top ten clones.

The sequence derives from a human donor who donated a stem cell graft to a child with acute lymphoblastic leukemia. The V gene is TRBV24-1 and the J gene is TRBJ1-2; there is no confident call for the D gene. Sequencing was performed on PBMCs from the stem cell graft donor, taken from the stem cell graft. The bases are TGTGCCACTAGCCGGGCCCTCTATAACTATGGCTACACCTTC. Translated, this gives CATSRALYNYGYTF.